These 20 T cell receptor beta chains came from one sample sequenced in a study of CD8 T cells in ankylosing spondylitis. TCRdb used MiXCR to reprocess the 5' RACE reads, holding one entry per CDR3 protein. This table holds 150,000 to 200,000 distinct CDR3 sequences, roughly 12% found once. Sequencing was done on a sample of blood, either unsorted or a sorted T cell fraction (not recorded which). Receptor source: a male donor with ankylosing spondylitis or in good health (not recorded which).

This clonotype was observed many times. The chain carries TRBV7-9 and TRBJ2-7; the match to TRBD1 covers 8 bases. The germline V gene encodes CDR1 SEHNR and CDR2 FQNEAQ (reference sequence). The trim removed 4 bases at V and 0 bases at J, leaving 5 bases unmatched. The CDR3 is 15 residues long. The CDR3 DNA follows: TGTGCCAGCAGCTATGGGACAGGCGCCTCCTACGAGCAGTACTTC. The encoded protein is CASSYGTGASYEQYF.

This clonotype was seen ten or more times. The V call is TRBV5-1, the J call TRBJ2-3; TRBD2 aligns across 8 bases. This CDR3 contains 13 residues. After removal of 4 bases from V and 6 bases from J, the junction contained 4 bases not matched to a gene. Looked up from germline, CDR1 is SGHRS and CDR2 is YFSETQ. CDR3 coding DNA: TGCGCCAGCAGCGCGGGACTAGGGGATACGCAGTATTTT. Protein product: CASSAGLGDTQYF.

This clonotype was seen at least ten times. The CDR3 sequence is CSVEIGTSYGYTF. DNA for the CDR3: TGCAGCGTTGAAATCGGGACATCATATGGCTACACCTTC. The genes are TRBV29-1 and TRBJ1-2, with D perhaps TRBD1 (6 bases). CDR1 is SQVTM and CDR2 is ANQGSEA in the germline V gene. This CDR3 spans 13 amino acids. V gave up 2 bases and J gave up 5 bases, with 12 bases separating them.

V gene TRBV20-1 combines with J gene TRBJ2-3; D remains unclear. Germline V lookup: CDR1 DFQATT, CDR2 SNEGSKA (reference sequence). This CDR3 spans 16 amino acids. V lost 7 bases to trimming and J lost 4 bases, with 24 bases between them. The CDR3 reads CSVGPARLSLSDTQYF. In DNA form, the CDR3 reads TGCAGTGTTGGACCGGCCCGACTTAGTTTATCAGATACGCAGTATTTT.

CDR3 DNA: TGTGCCAGTCAAGCCAAAAACATTCAGTACTTC. Translation: CASQAKNIQYF. V usage is TRBV28 and J usage is TRBJ2-4; D remains ambiguous. The germline gives CDR1 MDHEN, CDR2 SYDVKM. The CDR3 is 11 residues long. The V end was cut by 9 bases, the J end by 0 bases, with 3 bases between. The full variable domain, completed using reference TRBV28 and TRBJ2-4, is DVKVTQSSRYLVKRTGEKVFLECVQDMDHENMFWYRQDPGLGLRLIYFSYDVKMKEKGDIPEGYSVSREKKERFSLILESASTNQTSMYLCASQAKNIQYFGAGTRLSVL.

This clonotype has just a few counts. The chain carries TRBV10-2 and TRBJ1-5; 8 bases agree with TRBD1. V shed 2 bases, J shed 2 bases, and the junction held 2 bases outside the gene matches. CDR1 and CDR2 from the germline V gene are WSHSY and SAAADI. CDR3 length: 15 residues. The CDR3 bases are TGCGCCAGCAGTGAGGCAGGGGGCGGCAATCAGCCCCAGCATTTT. It encodes CASSEAGGGNQPQHF.

This clonotype has ten or more counts. This may be a read error, as it is one base from a much larger clone. The chain uses TRBV10-3 and TRBJ2-2; TRBD2 might be the D (5 bases). V gave up 4 bases and J gave up 7 bases, with 16 bases separating them. Germline-derived CDR1 and CDR2 are ENHRY and SYGVKD. CDR3 length equals 15 residues. CDR3 DNA: TGTGCCATCAGTGGCCCCCCCAGCGGAAACGGGGAGCTGTTTTTT. This translates into CAISGPPSGNGELFF.

Ten or more counts support this clonotype. The rearrangement joins TRBV5-1 to TRBJ1-4; the D is unclear. Germline V gene data show CDR1 as SGHRS and CDR2 as YFSETQ. CDR3 length: 14 residues. The ends were cut back, 4 bases at V and 0 bases at J, with 7 bases in the middle. CDR3 in amino acids: CASSPTTTNEKLFF. In DNA form, the CDR3 reads TGCGCCAGCAGCCCAACCACAACTAATGAAAAACTGTTTTTT.

A word on this clonotype: A much larger clone lies one base from this, so it may be a read error. The chain is built from TRBV6-1 and TRBJ1-2; D is possibly TRBD1 (5 bases). The ends were cut back, 10 bases at V and 5 bases at J, with 23 bases in the middle. This CDR3 is 15 amino acids long. CDR1 is MNHNS and CDR2 is SASEGT in the germline V gene. The CDR3 reads CANSSSSTGGYGYTF. The DNA of the CDR3 is TGTGCCAACAGCTCCAGTTCTACAGGAGGGTATGGCTACACCTTC.

The V call is TRBV6-1, the J call TRBJ2-5; 7 bases match TRBD1. This CDR3 is 14 amino acids long. In germline, CDR1 is MNHNS, CDR2 SASEGT. The J segment lost 7 bases and the V segment lost 2 bases, leaving 7 bases of the junction unmatched. The CDR3 DNA is TGTGCCAGCAGTGAACGCGACAGGGCCGGGACCCAGTACTTC. This encodes CASSERDRAGTQYF.

The sample holds a few counts of this clonotype. CDR3: CATSRVSGTYNEQFF. In nucleotides, the CDR3 is TGTGCCACCAGCAGAGTTAGCGGGACTTACAATGAGCAGTTCTTC. V usage is TRBV15 and J usage is TRBJ2-1, with 8 bases lining up with TRBD2. With V trimmed by 1 base and J by 4 bases, 3 bases remained unmatched. CDR3 length: 15 residues. Germline assignment: CDR1 LNHNV and CDR2 YYDKDF (reference sequence).

This clonotype was counted ten times or more. This chain links TRBV24-1 with TRBJ1-1; D might be TRBD1 (5 bases). This CDR3 comprises 14 residues. Germline CDR1 is KGHDR and CDR2 is SFDVKD. Trimming shortened V by 5 bases and J by 1 base, and 10 bases separated the two germline ends. This CDR3 is CATSGPGRNTEAFF. The DNA for the CDR3 is TGTGCCACCAGTGGGCCAGGGAGGAACACTGAAGCTTTCTTT.

This clonotype was recorded many times. This chain connects TRBV7-6 to TRBJ2-7, with D uncertain. The V end was cut by 5 bases, the J end by 2 bases, with 16 bases between. CDR1 and CDR2 (germline): SGHVS, FNYEAQ. CDR3 length: 15 amino acids. The CDR3 region is CASSLRVGKAYEQYF. The DNA of the CDR3 is TGTGCCAGCAGCCTGCGTGTGGGGAAGGCCTACGAGCAGTACTTC.

This clonotype was seen repeatedly, ten times or more. The chain couples TRBV5-1 to TRBJ1-1, with TRBD1 matching over 8 bases. V lost 0 bases and J lost 5; bases outside the gene matches: 3. The germline gives CDR1 SGHRS, CDR2 YFSETQ. There are 14 residues in the CDR3. CDR3: CASSLGQGSTEAFF. The CDR3, as DNA: TGCGCCAGCAGCTTGGGACAGGGGTCGACTGAAGCTTTCTTT.

This clonotype was observed a handful of times. The rearrangement joins TRBV6-1 to TRBJ1-1, with 8 nucleotides matching TRBD1. The germline V gene encodes CDR1 MNHNS and CDR2 SASEGT. The CDR3 has 15 residues. The V gene end was trimmed by 6 bases and the J gene end by 2 bases; junction bases not matched to a gene: 8. The CDR3 reads CASSTITGGNTEAFF. The CDR3 region has the DNA TGTGCCAGCAGCACTATAACAGGGGGAAACACTGAAGCTTTCTTT.

This clonotype appeared many times. V and J are TRBV29-1 and TRBJ1-2, with 8 bases matching TRBD1. The CDR3 has 12 residues. Per the germline V gene, CDR1 is SQVTM and CDR2 is ANQGSEA. Trimming at V came to 6 bases and at J to 2 bases, leaving 2 bases not matched to a gene. The CDR3 sequence: CSVSGGNYGYTF. The CDR3 nucleotides are TGCAGCGTGTCAGGGGGCAACTATGGCTACACCTTC.

There are a few counts of this clonotype. V usage is TRBV20-1 and J usage is TRBJ1-1, with no clear D. V lost 3 bases and J lost 10, with 12 bases in between. Germline V gene data show CDR1 as DFQATT and CDR2 as SNEGSKA (reference sequence). The CDR3 length is 11 residues. The DNA for the CDR3 is TGCAGTGCTAGTTACGGGTTTGGAGCTTTCTTT. Translated: CSASYGFGAFF.

Many counts were recorded for this clonotype. The chain joins TRBV20-1 to TRBJ1-6; a possible D gene is TRBD1 (6 bases). The germline V and J ends were trimmed by 6 bases and 0 bases, with 12 bases remaining between them. The CDR3 spans 15 residues. Germline V gene lookup returns CDR1 DFQATT and CDR2 SNEGSKA (reference sequence). The CDR3: CSAVDRVSYNSPLHF. The CDR3 DNA sequence: TGCAGTGCCGTGGACAGAGTCTCCTATAATTCACCCCTCCACTTT.

The V and J genes are TRBV7-9 and TRBJ2-7; D unclear. There are 11 residues in the CDR3. CDR1 is SEHNR, CDR2 FQNEAQ, per germline (reference sequence). V was trimmed by 5 bases and J by 7 bases, leaving 9 bases between them. The CDR3 spells CASSDVSEQYF. Written as DNA, the CDR3 is TGTGCCAGCAGCGACGTTTCAGAGCAGTACTTC.

This clonotype came up many times. The genes are TRBV12-3 or TRBV12-4 and TRBJ1-5; D remains ambiguous. The CDR3 loop spans 15 amino acids. V dropped 2 bases and J dropped 0 bases, with 8 bases sitting between them. CDR3 sequence reads: CASSLTAYSNQPQHF. CDR3 in DNA: TGTGCCAGCAGTTTAACAGCCTATAGCAATCAGCCCCAGCATTTT.